The next 21 T cell receptor beta chains were all read from a single sample in a study of T cells in Graves' hyperthyroidism and ophthalmopathy. The investigators amplified TCR beta CDR3 regions from RNA transcripts. The primer set for the first-round RT-PCR of the TCR CDR3 was HTBI. TCRdb ran MiXCR on the multiplex PCR reads and lists one entry per CDR3 protein. The table shows about 740,000 distinct CDR3 sequences, with roughly 15% occurring only once. Material for sequencing was blood. The receptors stem from a young woman with Graves' hyperthyroidism.

CDR3 in DNA: TGTGCCAGCAGGAAACAGACTAACTATGGCTACACCTTC. Its translation is CASRKQTNYGYTF. The chain is built from TRBV12-3 or TRBV12-4 and TRBJ1-2; D unresolved. V lost 6 bases to trimming and J lost 0 bases, with 8 bases between them. This CDR3 is built from 13 residues.

This clonotype has ten or more counts. The chain couples TRBV3-1 to TRBJ2-1, with 11 bases identical to TRBD2. V shed 1 base, J shed 9 bases, and the junction held 8 bases outside the gene matches. In germline, CDR1 is LGHDT, CDR2 YNNKEL (reference sequence). This CDR3 is built from 16 residues. The CDR3 protein is CASSQVLAGGPSEQFF. In nucleotides, the CDR3 is TGTGCCAGCAGCCAAGTCTTAGCGGGAGGGCCAAGTGAGCAGTTCTTC.

This chain joins TRBV29-1 and TRBJ2-1, with 8 nucleotides matching TRBD2. V gave up 2 bases and J gave up 6 bases; unmatched junction bases: 12. The CDR3 length is 16 residues. Per germline, CDR1 SQVTM and CDR2 ANQGSEA. The CDR3 DNA reads as TGCAGCGTTGAATCGGGGGGGACTCCCGGGGGCAATGAGCAGTTCTTC. It yields the protein CSVESGGTPGGNEQFF.

This clonotype was observed a handful of times. The chain carries TRBV10-1 and TRBJ2-2; D call uncertain. Trimming removed 8 bases from V and 3 bases from J, with 4 bases in between. The CDR3 sequence is 11 residues long. Germline CDR1 WNHNN, CDR2 SYGVQD (reference sequence). The CDR3 sequence: CASADTGELFF. In DNA, the CDR3 is TGCGCCAGCGCAGACACCGGGGAGCTGTTTTTT.

This clonotype has more than one count but fewer than ten. The CDR3 nucleotides read TGTGCCATCAGAAATCCTCAGGGTTACACCATATATTTT. Its protein is CAIRNPQGYTIYF. V and J are TRBV10-3 and TRBJ1-3, with D possibly matching TRBD1 (5 bases). V gave up 6 bases and J gave up 8 bases, with 14 bases separating them. Germline values: CDR1 ENHRY, CDR2 SYGVKD. The length of the CDR3 is 13 residues.

V and J are TRBV3-1 and TRBJ2-1, with TRBD2 matching over 14 bases. The J segment lost 7 bases and the V segment lost 0 bases, leaving 14 bases of the junction unmatched. The length of the CDR3 is 20 residues. Per germline, CDR1 LGHDT and CDR2 YNNKEL (reference sequence). The CDR3 sequence: CASSQDGPLRLAGGGNEQFF. In nucleotides, the CDR3 is TGTGCCAGCAGCCAAGATGGCCCCCTACGACTAGCGGGAGGGGGGAATGAGCAGTTCTTC.

This clonotype has a handful of counts. V usage is TRBV20-1 and J usage is TRBJ2-5; D ambiguous. V gave up 2 bases and J gave up 2 bases, with 6 bases separating them. The germline gives CDR1 DFQATT, CDR2 SNEGSKA (reference sequence). This CDR3 has 12 amino acids. The CDR3 coding sequence is TGCAGTGCTAGACCCAGTCAAGAGACCCAGTACTTC. It yields the protein CSARPSQETQYF.

This clonotype was counted many times. The rearrangement links TRBV20-1 to TRBJ2-7, with D possibly being TRBD2 (5 bases). Per the germline V gene, CDR1 is DFQATT and CDR2 is SNEGSKA (reference sequence). This CDR3 is 14 amino acids long. The V and J ends lost 3 bases and 3 bases respectively, with 15 bases between them. This chain's CDR3 is CSASPNPAGYEQYF. The CDR3 DNA sequence: TGCAGTGCTAGTCCGAACCCGGCGGGCTACGAGCAGTACTTC.

In this sample, this clonotype turned up many times. The chain couples TRBV13 to TRBJ2-7; TRBD2 matches 11 bases. Germline CDR1 is PRHDT and CDR2 is FYEKMQ (reference sequence). The CDR3 is 16 residues long. Unmatched junction bases numbered 8, after V lost 3 bases and J lost 4 bases. CDR3 bases: TGTGCCAGCAGCTTCGGGGGACTAGCGGTTGGGTACGAGCAGTACTTC. Translating gives CASSFGGLAVGYEQYF.

This clonotype was detected only once. The J gene is TRBJ1-5, the V gene TRBV7-8, with D possibly being TRBD1 (6 bases). V lost 1 base to trimming and J lost 2 bases, with 12 bases between them. The germline V gene has CDR1 SGHVS and CDR2 FQNEAQ. This CDR3 comprises 16 residues. CDR3 nucleotides: TGTGCCAGCAGCTTAGGCCTCAGGGGTGGCAATCAGCCCCAGCATTTT. Its translation is CASSLGLRGGNQPQHF. The complete variable domain, with remaining parts taken from reference TRBV7-8 and TRBJ1-5, reads GAGVSQSPRYKVAKRGQDVALRCDPISGHVSLFWYQQALGQGPEFLTYFQNEAQLDKSGLPSDRFFAERPEGSVSTLKIQRTQQEDSAVYLCASSLGLRGGNQPQHFGDGTRLSIL.

This clonotype was recorded many times. The J gene is TRBJ2-2, the V gene TRBV6-1; D not certain. V was cut by 5 bases and J by 0 bases, with 7 bases left in between. The germline V gene has CDR1 MNHNS and CDR2 SASEGT. The CDR3 sequence is 14 residues long. CDR3: CASSFDTNTGELFF. The CDR3 nucleotides read TGTGCCAGCAGTTTCGACACGAACACCGGGGAGCTGTTTTTT.

The V gene is TRBV5-8, the J gene TRBJ2-7; 10 bases are a match to TRBD2. Unmatched junction bases numbered 7, after V lost 4 bases and J lost 6 bases. Germline-derived CDR1 and CDR2 are SGHTS and YDEGEE. This CDR3 has 14 amino acids. The DNA for the CDR3 is TGTGCCAGCAGCGGACCGGGACTAGCGCGCGAGCAGTACTTC. This sequence encodes CASSGPGLAREQYF.

The table lists this clonotype with many counts. The J gene is TRBJ2-2, the V gene TRBV7-3, with 7 nucleotides matching TRBD1. The CDR3 has 14 amino acids. Trimming took 5 bases from V and 6 from J; bases not matched to a gene: 6. Germline lookup yields CDR1 SGHTA and CDR2 FQGTGA. CDR3 coding DNA: TGTGCCAGCAGCGTATACAGGGGTTCCGGGGAGCTGTTTTTT. Protein: CASSVYRGSGELFF.

This clonotype was picked up a small number of times. The chain couples TRBV5-5 to TRBJ2-1; no firm D call. The ends were cut back, 2 bases at V and 8 bases at J, with 8 bases in the middle. Germline V gene sequence: CDR1 SGHKS, CDR2 YYEKEE (reference sequence). The length of the CDR3 is 12 residues. CDR3 coding DNA: TGTGCCAGCAGCTTAGGTTTCGATGAGCAGTTCTTC. Translated: CASSLGFDEQFF.

This clonotype was seen many times. This rearrangement joins TRBV2 to TRBJ1-5; TRBD1 is a possible D gene (5 bases). Trimming cost V 7 bases and J 7 bases, with 17 bases left between them. This CDR3 comprises 14 residues. Germline values: CDR1 SNHLY, CDR2 FYNNEI. The CDR3: CASKGRQGKQPQHF. The CDR3 bases are TGTGCCAGCAAAGGTCGGCAGGGAAAGCAGCCCCAGCATTTT.

V and J are TRBV4-2 and TRBJ2-7, with D possibly matching TRBD1 (6 bases). In germline, CDR1 is LGHNA, CDR2 YNFKEQ. The CDR3 covers 13 residues. Trimming pared 3 bases from V and 5 bases from J, leaving 11 bases between. The CDR3 bases are TGTGCCAGCAGCCACGCTACAGGGCACGAGCAGTACTTC. Its protein product is CASSHATGHEQYF.

The chain combines TRBV5-4 with TRBJ2-7, with 9 bases that match TRBD1. Germline V gene data show CDR1 as SGHNT and CDR2 as YYREEE (reference sequence). The V and J ends lost 4 bases and 5 bases, in that order; junction bases with no gene match: 7. The CDR3 covers 14 residues. Here the CDR3 DNA reads TGTGCCAGCAGCCTGTTGGGACAGGGTAACGAGCAGTACTTC. It yields the protein CASSLLGQGNEQYF.

Only a few counts were recorded for this clonotype. The chain combines TRBV28 with TRBJ1-3, with 9 nucleotides matching TRBD1. This CDR3 contains 15 residues. With 2 bases clipped from V and 3 bases from J, the junction kept 2 bases outside the gene matches. Germline CDR1 MDHEN, CDR2 SYDVKM. The CDR3 nucleotides read TGTGCCAGCAGTTTAATGGGACAGGGTGGAAACACCATATATTTT. This encodes CASSLMGQGGNTIYF.

This clonotype was observed many times. The genes are TRBV6-1 and TRBJ1-1; D gene unclear. V was cut by 4 bases and J by 2 bases, with 8 bases left in between. The CDR3 spans 13 residues. Per germline, CDR1 MNHNS and CDR2 SASEGT. In DNA form, the CDR3 reads TGTGCCAGCAGTGGACTACCTAACACTGAAGCTTTCTTT. Amino acids: CASSGLPNTEAFF.

This clonotype was detected many times. V and J are TRBV7-2 and TRBJ2-7; 9 nucleotides agree with TRBD1. Germline V CDR1 and CDR2: SGHTA, FQGNSA. The CDR3 spans 16 residues. Trimming cost V 4 bases and J 1 base; bases outside gene matches: 8. For the CDR3, the DNA is TGTGCCAGCAGCTACGCCTCCGGGACAGGGTCCTACGAGCAGTACTTC. Encoded protein: CASSYASGTGSYEQYF. Combining the CDR3 with reference TRBV7-2 and TRBJ2-7 gives the whole variable domain GAGVSQSPSNKVTEKGKDVELRCDPISGHTALYWYRQSLGQGLEFLIYFQGNSAPDKSGLPSDRFSAERTGGSVSTLTIQRTQQEDSAVYLCASSYASGTGSYEQYFGPGTRLTVT.

This clonotype was counted at least ten times. CDR3 coding DNA: TGTGCCAGTAGTAGCAGATTTCGGCCCCGGGACAGGGCTGCCTACGAGCAGTACTTC. It codes for CASSSRFRPRDRAAYEQYF. The chain recombines TRBV19 with TRBJ2-7; 9 positions match TRBD1. The CDR3 consists of 19 residues. The germline V gene has CDR1 LNHDA and CDR2 SQIVND (reference sequence). V lost 4 bases and J lost 2; bases outside the gene matches: 18. Using reference TRBV19 and TRBJ2-7 for the parts outside the CDR3, the full variable domain is DGGITQSPKYLFRKEGQNVTLSCEQNLNHDAMYWYRQDPGQGLRLIYYSQIVNDFQKGDIAEGYSVSREKKESFPLTVTSAQKNPTAFYLCASSSRFRPRDRAAYEQYFGPGTRLTVT.